These T cell receptor beta chains were read from a single sample in a study of shared clonotypes between healthy human individuals. The data were produced by immunoSEQ multiplex PCR, yet TCRdb's version contains in-frame clones alone and is incomplete. The repertoire holds 2 million to 2.5 million clones, with approximately 93% as singletons. The sequenced sample was naive CD4+ T cells from PBMCs. These receptor sequences come from a man aged 18 to 30 in good health. Some clones in this sample may be carry-over from other donors' samples. Each CDR3 is given with its conserved first and last residue. D genes are given only for firm matches. Part of the rows lack a size; the others show once, few, many or a class for expanded clones.

D: TRBD1
V: TRBV28
size: once
J: TRBJ1-2
DNA: TGTGCCAGCAGTTCCCCCGGGACAGGGGTCGGCTACACCTTC
CDR3: CASSSPGTGVGYTF

D: NA
V: TRBV5-4
size: NA
J: TRBJ2-5
DNA: TGTGCCAGCAGCTCGCGGTCTGGCAGTTCGAAAGAGACCCAGTACTTC
CDR3: CASSSRSGSSKETQYF

D: TRBD2
V: TRBV5-4
size: NA
J: TRBJ2-7
DNA: TGTGCCAGCAGTCTAGGACTAGCGGACGAGCAGTACTTC
CDR3: CASSLGLADEQYF

D: NA
V: TRBV14
size: NA
J: TRBJ2-5
DNA: TGTGCCAGCAGCCGAGGACGGCCCCAAGAGACCCAGTACTTC
CDR3: CASSRGRPQETQYF

D: NA
V: TRBV25-1
size: NA
J: TRBJ2-5
DNA: TGTGCCAGCAGTGGCACAGGGACCAAAGAGACCCAGTACTTC
CDR3: CASSGTGTKETQYF

D: TRBD2
V: TRBV7-7
size: once
J: TRBJ2-1
DNA: TGTGCCAGCAGCTTACGGCTAGCGGGAGGCGATGAGCAGTTCTTC
CDR3: CASSLRLAGGDEQFF

D: NA
V: TRBV4-1
size: NA
J: TRBJ2-7
DNA: TGCGCCAGCAGCCAACGGCTCTCCACCTACGAGCAGTACTTC
CDR3: CASSQRLSTYEQYF

D: NA
V: TRBV28
size: NA
J: TRBJ2-5
DNA: TGTGCCAGCAGCCGCGCGGGGGCGCGGCAAGAGACCCAGTACTTC
CDR3: CASSRAGARQETQYF

D: NA
V: TRBV7-2
size: NA
J: TRBJ2-5
DNA: TGTGCCAGCAGTCGGTTGTCCCAAGAGACCCAGTACTTC
CDR3: CASSRLSQETQYF

D: NA
V: TRBV19
size: NA
J: TRBJ1-1
DNA: TGTGCCAGTACGCGAGGGGGGAACACTGAAGCTTTCTTT
CDR3: CASTRGGNTEAFF

D: TRBD2
V: TRBV10-3
size: NA
J: TRBJ2-4
DNA: TGTGCCATGGCTAGCGGGAGCGGAGGCAAAAACATTCAGTACTTC
CDR3: CAMASGSGGKNIQYF

D: TRBD2
V: TRBV29-1
size: NA
J: TRBJ2-7
DNA: TGCAGCGTCCAGTCACTAGCGGGAGGCGCCTACGAGCAGTACTTC
CDR3: CSVQSLAGGAYEQYF

D: TRBD2
V: TRBV5-6
size: NA
J: TRBJ2-2
DNA: TGTGCCAGCAGCTTAGGGAGGGGAATGGACACCGGGGAGCTGTTTTTT
CDR3: CASSLGRGMDTGELFF

D: NA
V: TRBV28
size: NA
J: TRBJ1-2
DNA: TGTGCCAGCAGTTTTACCCAGGGTTTAAACTATGGCTACACCTTC
CDR3: CASSFTQGLNYGYTF

D: NA
V: TRBV9
size: NA
J: TRBJ2-6
DNA: TGTGCCAGCAGTCTTCGCGGGGACTCTGGGGCCAACGTCCTGACTTTC
CDR3: CASSLRGDSGANVLTF

D: TRBD1
V: TRBV6-6
size: NA
J: TRBJ1-1
DNA: TGTGCCAGCAGTTACTCGGCCAGGGGGGACACTGAAGCTTTCTTT
CDR3: CASSYSARGDTEAFF

D: TRBD1
V: TRBV5-1
size: NA
J: TRBJ1-4
DNA: TGCGCCAGCAGCTTGGCCGGCTCGGGACAGGGTTCCGGGGAAAAACTGTTTTTT
CDR3: CASSLAGSGQGSGEKLFF

D: NA
V: TRBV28
size: NA
J: TRBJ1-1
DNA: TGTGCCAGCATCTTTCCCGCCCGCAAGAACACTGAAGCTTTCTTT
CDR3: CASIFPARKNTEAFF

D: NA
V: TRBV6-5
size: NA
J: TRBJ1-1
DNA: TGTGCCAGCAGTTACCGGCTGCCGAACACTGAAGCTTTCTTT
CDR3: CASSYRLPNTEAFF

D: TRBD1
V: TRBV28
size: NA
J: TRBJ2-3
DNA: TGTGCCAGCAGTTTTTTGGCCCACCCGGACAGGAGACAAACAGATACGCAGTATTTT
CDR3: CASSFLAHPDRRQTDTQYF

D: TRBD2
V: TRBV5-1
size: NA
J: TRBJ2-7
DNA: TGCGCCAGCAGCCGAGGACTAGCGGGAGATCACGAGCAGTACTTC
CDR3: CASSRGLAGDHEQYF

D: NA
V: TRBV15
size: NA
J: TRBJ2-5
DNA: TGTGCCACCAGCAGTCCCTGGGGGGCCTACCAAGAGACCCAGTACTTC
CDR3: CATSSPWGAYQETQYF

D: TRBD2
V: TRBV25-1
size: once
J: TRBJ2-3
DNA: TGTGCCAGCAGTGAATGGGCGGGAGGGCCGGATACAGATACGCAGTATTTT
CDR3: CASSEWAGGPDTDTQYF

D: TRBD2
V: TRBV28
size: NA
J: TRBJ2-7
DNA: TGTGCCAGCAGTCCGGGACTAGGATCCGAGCAGTACTTC
CDR3: CASSPGLGSEQYF

D: TRBD1
V: TRBV4-1
size: once
J: TRBJ2-3
DNA: TGCGCCAGCAGGCCCCTCGTAGGTCGAAGCAGGGGGGATACGCAGTATTTT
CDR3: CASRPLVGRSRGDTQYF

D: TRBD2
V: TRBV5-1
size: NA
J: TRBJ2-3
DNA: TGCGCCAGCAGCCACGGACTAGCGGGAGGGACAGATACGCAGTATTTT
CDR3: CASSHGLAGGTDTQYF

D: NA
V: TRBV5-8
size: NA
J: TRBJ1-3
DNA: TGTGCCAGCAGGGACACCTCCTCTGGAAACACCATATATTTT
CDR3: CASRDTSSGNTIYF

D: NA
V: TRBV9
size: NA
J: TRBJ2-6
DNA: TGTGCCAGCAGCGAACCGTCTGGGGCCAACGTCCTGACTTTC
CDR3: CASSEPSGANVLTF

D: NA
V: TRBV2
size: NA
J: TRBJ1-2
DNA: TGTGCCAGCATGGGGGACCCCCGGACGGATGGCTACACCTTC
CDR3: CASMGDPRTDGYTF

D: NA
V: TRBV27
size: once
J: TRBJ1-4
DNA: TGTGCCAGCGGATATAATGAAAAACTGTTTTTT
CDR3: CASGYNEKLFF

D: NA
V: TRBV5-1
size: NA
J: TRBJ2-2
DNA: TGCGCCAGCAGCTTGGACGGACAGAGCACCGGGGAGCTGTTTTTT
CDR3: CASSLDGQSTGELFF

D: TRBD2
V: TRBV7-9
size: NA
J: TRBJ2-1
DNA: TGTGCCAGCAGCCCATCGAGCGGGGTACTGATCAATGAGCAGTTCTTC
CDR3: CASSPSSGVLINEQFF

D: TRBD1
V: TRBV7-9
size: NA
J: TRBJ2-3
DNA: TGTGCCAGCAGCTTATTACGCCCGGGACAGACAGATACGCAGTATTTT
CDR3: CASSLLRPGQTDTQYF

D: NA
V: TRBV29-1
size: few
J: TRBJ1-1
DNA: TGCAGCGCAGACAGCATGAACACTGAAGCTTTCTTT
CDR3: CSADSMNTEAFF

D: TRBD1
V: TRBV18
size: NA
J: TRBJ2-5
DNA: TGTGCCAGCTCACCACTCTGGGGACAGGGGGCTAAAGAGACCCAGTACTTC
CDR3: CASSPLWGQGAKETQYF

D: NA
V: TRBV6-6
size: NA
J: TRBJ1-3
DNA: TGTGCCAGCAGTTATGGGGACAAGAGCTCTGGAAACACCATATATTTT
CDR3: CASSYGDKSSGNTIYF

D: NA
V: TRBV9
size: NA
J: TRBJ2-3
DNA: TGTGCCAGCAGCGTAGCTAAGGTCGCAGATACGCAGTATTTT
CDR3: CASSVAKVADTQYF

D: NA
V: TRBV30
size: NA
J: TRBJ1-4
DNA: TGTGCCTGGAGAGGGGATAACTATGAAAAACTGTTTTTT
CDR3: CAWRGDNYEKLFF

D: NA
V: TRBV5-8
size: NA
J: TRBJ1-5
DNA: TGTGCCAGCAGCTTGGGGGGGGGTCAGCCCCAGCATTTT
CDR3: CASSLGGGQPQHF

D: NA
V: TRBV28
size: NA
J: TRBJ2-2
DNA: TGTGCCAGCACTCCGACAAGGATTACGTTCGGGGAGCTGTTTTTT
CDR3: CASTPTRITFGELFF

D: NA
V: TRBV6-6
size: NA
J: TRBJ2-1
DNA: TGTGCCAGCAGTTACGCGGAGGGGCAGTCTGAGCAGTTCTTC
CDR3: CASSYAEGQSEQFF

D: TRBD1
V: TRBV11-2
size: once
J: TRBJ1-2
DNA: TGTGCCAGCAGCTTGCAGGGGGCTTTCTATGGCTACACCTTC
CDR3: CASSLQGAFYGYTF

D: NA
V: TRBV29-1
size: NA
J: TRBJ2-7
DNA: TGCAGCGTTGAGCTCCCGGCGTCTGGAGCCTACGAGCAGTACTTC
CDR3: CSVELPASGAYEQYF

D: NA
V: TRBV5-4
size: NA
J: TRBJ1-3
DNA: TGTGCCAGCAGCTCATCGTTGGACGGTGGAAACACCATATATTTT
CDR3: CASSSSLDGGNTIYF

D: NA
V: TRBV7-8
size: NA
J: TRBJ1-2
DNA: TGTGCCAGCAGCTTAGCGGCAGCCAACTATGGCTACACCTTC
CDR3: CASSLAAANYGYTF

D: NA
V: TRBV18
size: NA
J: TRBJ2-2
DNA: TGTGCCAGCTCACCACTTTCCACCGGGGAGCTGTTTTTT
CDR3: CASSPLSTGELFF

D: NA
V: TRBV4-3
size: once
J: TRBJ2-7
DNA: TGCGCCAGCAGCCAAGAACATGGATACGAGCAGTACTTC
CDR3: CASSQEHGYEQYF

D: NA
V: TRBV5-6
size: NA
J: TRBJ1-1
DNA: TGTGCCAGCAGCTTGGCGGAAGCACGCTACCTTTACACTGAAGCTTTCTTT
CDR3: CASSLAEARYLYTEAFF

D: TRBD2
V: TRBV6-5
size: NA
J: TRBJ2-1
DNA: TGTGCCAGCAGCCGGACTAGCGGTTCCTACAATGAGCAGTTCTTC
CDR3: CASSRTSGSYNEQFF

D: NA
V: TRBV5-1
size: NA
J: TRBJ2-3
DNA: TGCGCCAGCAGCTTGGTGGGGGGAGGCACCACAGATACGCAGTATTTT
CDR3: CASSLVGGGTTDTQYF

D: NA
V: TRBV9
size: NA
J: TRBJ2-7
DNA: TGTGCCAGCAGCGTAGGGTCGTTCTCCTACGAGCAGTACTTC
CDR3: CASSVGSFSYEQYF

D: NA
V: TRBV7-9
size: NA
J: TRBJ2-7
DNA: TGTGCCAGCAGCTTAGGTCTTTCGGAGGTCTACGAGCAGTACTTC
CDR3: CASSLGLSEVYEQYF

D: NA
V: TRBV5-6
size: NA
J: TRBJ2-5
DNA: TGTGCCAGCAGCTTGGGCGGCGGAGCCGGCGAGACCCAGTACTTC
CDR3: CASSLGGGAGETQYF

D: NA
V: TRBV5-4
size: NA
J: TRBJ2-3
DNA: TGTGCCAGCAGCTTCGGGTTCCCTTATAGGGCGGGTCGCACAGATACGCAGTATTTT
CDR3: CASSFGFPYRAGRTDTQYF

D: NA
V: TRBV11-3
size: once
J: TRBJ1-1
DNA: TGTGCCAGCAGCTTAGGTGTGCACACTGAAGCTTTCTTT
CDR3: CASSLGVHTEAFF

D: TRBD2
V: TRBV5-1
size: NA
J: TRBJ2-3
DNA: TGCGCCAGCAGCATCCTACTAGCGGGAGCCCTCCCAGATACGCAGTATTTT
CDR3: CASSILLAGALPDTQYF

D: TRBD1
V: TRBV10-3
size: NA
J: TRBJ1-2
DNA: TGTGCCATCAGTGACCTACCGGGACAGGGGGCACTTGCCTATGGCTACACCTTC
CDR3: CAISDLPGQGALAYGYTF